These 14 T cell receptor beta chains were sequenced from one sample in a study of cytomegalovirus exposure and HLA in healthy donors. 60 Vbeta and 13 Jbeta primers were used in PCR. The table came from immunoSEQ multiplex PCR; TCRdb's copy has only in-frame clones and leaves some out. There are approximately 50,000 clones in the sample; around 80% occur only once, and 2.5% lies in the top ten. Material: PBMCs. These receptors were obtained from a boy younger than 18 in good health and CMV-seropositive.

CDR3 region: CASSPTSGYYNEQFF. CDR3 sequence (DNA): TGTGCCAGCAGCCCCACTAGCGGCTACTACAATGAGCAGTTCTTC. The chain links TRBV7-2 to TRBJ2-1; TRBD2 aligns across 8 bases. Per the germline V gene, CDR1 is SGHTA and CDR2 is FQGNSA. The CDR3 has 15 amino acids. The V segment lost 5 bases and the J segment 3 bases; nucleotides outside the gene matches: 6.

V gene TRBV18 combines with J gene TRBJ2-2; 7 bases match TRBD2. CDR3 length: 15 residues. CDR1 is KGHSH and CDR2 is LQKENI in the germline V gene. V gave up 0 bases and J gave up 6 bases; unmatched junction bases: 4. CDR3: CASSPPERGAGELFF. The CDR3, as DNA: TGTGCCAGCTCACCACCGGAACGGGGGGCCGGGGAGCTGTTTTTT.

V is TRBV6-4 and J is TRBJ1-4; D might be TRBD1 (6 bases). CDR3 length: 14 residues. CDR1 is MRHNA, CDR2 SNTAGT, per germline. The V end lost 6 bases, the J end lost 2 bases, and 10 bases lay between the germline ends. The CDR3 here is CASSPGETNEKLFF. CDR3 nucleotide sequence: TGTGCCAGCAGCCCAGGGGAGACTAATGAAAAACTGTTTTTT.

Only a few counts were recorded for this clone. CDR3 sequence reads: CASSLGGVGTEAFF. CDR3 nucleotide sequence: TGTGCCAGCAGCTTAGGCGGGGTAGGCACTGAAGCTTTCTTT. This chain joins TRBV7-9 and TRBJ1-1, with D uncertain. This CDR3 contains 14 residues. Germline loops: CDR1 SEHNR, CDR2 FQNEAQ (reference sequence). Trimming removed 1 base at V and 4 bases at J, with 10 bases between.

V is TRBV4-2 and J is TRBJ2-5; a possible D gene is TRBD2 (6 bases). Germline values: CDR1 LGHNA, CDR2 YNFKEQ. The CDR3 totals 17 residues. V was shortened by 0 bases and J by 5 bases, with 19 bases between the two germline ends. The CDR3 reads CASSQDPSTGGLETQYF. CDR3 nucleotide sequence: TGTGCCAGCAGCCAAGACCCTTCTACCGGGGGATTGGAGACCCAGTACTTC.

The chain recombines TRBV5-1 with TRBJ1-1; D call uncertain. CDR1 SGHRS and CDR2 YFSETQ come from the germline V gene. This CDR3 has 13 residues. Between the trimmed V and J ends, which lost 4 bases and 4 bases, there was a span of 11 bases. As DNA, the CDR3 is TGCGCCAGCAGCCCCACAGTGGGCACTGAAGCTTTCTTT. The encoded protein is CASSPTVGTEAFF.

The CDR3 loop is CASSIEPGLNYGYTF. The DNA for the CDR3 is TGTGCCAGTAGTATAGAGCCAGGATTAAACTATGGCTACACCTTC. V is TRBV19 and J is TRBJ1-2; D is unclear. Trimming removed 0 bases at V and 2 bases at J, with 10 bases between. This CDR3 region has 15 residues. Germline CDR1 reads LNHDA; CDR2 reads SQIVND (reference sequence).

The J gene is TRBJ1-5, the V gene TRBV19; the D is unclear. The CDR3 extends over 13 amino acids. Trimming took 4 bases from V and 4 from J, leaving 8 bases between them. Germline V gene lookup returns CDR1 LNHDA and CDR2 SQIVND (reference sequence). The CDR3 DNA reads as TGTGCCAGTAGTAGGGCAGTTAATCAGCCCCAGCATTTT. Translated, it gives CASSRAVNQPQHF.

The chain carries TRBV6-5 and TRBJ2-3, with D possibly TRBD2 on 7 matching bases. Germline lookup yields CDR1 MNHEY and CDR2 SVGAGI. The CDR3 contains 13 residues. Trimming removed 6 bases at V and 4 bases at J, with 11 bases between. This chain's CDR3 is CASSEGGADTQYF. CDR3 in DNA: TGTGCCAGCAGCGAGGGGGGGGCAGATACGCAGTATTTT.

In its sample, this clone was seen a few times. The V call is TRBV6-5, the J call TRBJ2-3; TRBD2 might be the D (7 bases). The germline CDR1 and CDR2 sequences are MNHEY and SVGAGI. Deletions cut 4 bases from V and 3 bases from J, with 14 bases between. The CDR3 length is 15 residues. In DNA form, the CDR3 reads TGTGCCAGCAGTTCGACGGGGGGCCCTACAGATACGCAGTATTTT. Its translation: CASSSTGGPTDTQYF.

CDR3 amino acids: CASSVEGLQETQYF. The CDR3 DNA reads TGTGCCAGCAGCGTAGAGGGGCTTCAAGAGACCCAGTACTTC. J is TRBJ2-5 and V is TRBV9, with TRBD1 as a possible D gene (5 bases). This CDR3 has 14 amino acids. Per the germline V gene, CDR1 is SGDLS and CDR2 is YYNGEE. V was shortened by 0 bases and J by 2 bases, with 8 bases between the two germline ends.

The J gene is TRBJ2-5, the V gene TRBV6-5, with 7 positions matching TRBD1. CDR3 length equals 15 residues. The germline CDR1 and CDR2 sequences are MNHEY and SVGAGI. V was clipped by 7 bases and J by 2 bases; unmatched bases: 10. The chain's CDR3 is CASKRVGTVQETQYF. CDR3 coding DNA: TGTGCCAGCAAGCGCGTCGGGACAGTGCAAGAGACCCAGTACTTC.

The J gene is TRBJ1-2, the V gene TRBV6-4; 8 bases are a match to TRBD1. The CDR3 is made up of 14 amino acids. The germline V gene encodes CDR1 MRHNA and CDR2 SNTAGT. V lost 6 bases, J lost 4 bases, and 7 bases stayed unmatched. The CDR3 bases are TGTGCCAGCAGCCATACTACAGGGGGCTATGGCTACACCTTC. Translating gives CASSHTTGGYGYTF.

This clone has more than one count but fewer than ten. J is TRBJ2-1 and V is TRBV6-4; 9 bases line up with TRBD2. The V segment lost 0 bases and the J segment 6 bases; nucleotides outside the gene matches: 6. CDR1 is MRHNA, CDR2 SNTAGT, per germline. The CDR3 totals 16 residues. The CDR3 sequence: CASSDSGGGAANEQFF. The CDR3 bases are TGTGCCAGCAGTGACTCTGGCGGGGGGGCCGCCAATGAGCAGTTCTTC.